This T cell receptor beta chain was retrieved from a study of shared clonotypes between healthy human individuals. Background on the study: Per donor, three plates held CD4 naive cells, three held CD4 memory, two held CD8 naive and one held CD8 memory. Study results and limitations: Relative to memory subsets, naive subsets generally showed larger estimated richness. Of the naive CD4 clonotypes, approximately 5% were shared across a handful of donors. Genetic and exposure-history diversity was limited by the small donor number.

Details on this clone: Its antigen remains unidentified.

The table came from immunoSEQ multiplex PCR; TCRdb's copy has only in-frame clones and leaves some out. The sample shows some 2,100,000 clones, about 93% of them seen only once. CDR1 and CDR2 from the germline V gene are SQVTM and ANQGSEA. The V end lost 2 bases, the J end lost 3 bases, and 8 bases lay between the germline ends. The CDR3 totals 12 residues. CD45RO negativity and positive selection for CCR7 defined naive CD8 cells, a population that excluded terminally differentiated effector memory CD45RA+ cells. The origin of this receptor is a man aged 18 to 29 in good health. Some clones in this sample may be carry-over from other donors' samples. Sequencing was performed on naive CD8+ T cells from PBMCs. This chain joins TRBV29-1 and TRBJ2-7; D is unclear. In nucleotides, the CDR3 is TGCAGCGTTGAACAGGTCGGCTACGAGCAGTACTTC. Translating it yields CSVEQVGYEQYF.